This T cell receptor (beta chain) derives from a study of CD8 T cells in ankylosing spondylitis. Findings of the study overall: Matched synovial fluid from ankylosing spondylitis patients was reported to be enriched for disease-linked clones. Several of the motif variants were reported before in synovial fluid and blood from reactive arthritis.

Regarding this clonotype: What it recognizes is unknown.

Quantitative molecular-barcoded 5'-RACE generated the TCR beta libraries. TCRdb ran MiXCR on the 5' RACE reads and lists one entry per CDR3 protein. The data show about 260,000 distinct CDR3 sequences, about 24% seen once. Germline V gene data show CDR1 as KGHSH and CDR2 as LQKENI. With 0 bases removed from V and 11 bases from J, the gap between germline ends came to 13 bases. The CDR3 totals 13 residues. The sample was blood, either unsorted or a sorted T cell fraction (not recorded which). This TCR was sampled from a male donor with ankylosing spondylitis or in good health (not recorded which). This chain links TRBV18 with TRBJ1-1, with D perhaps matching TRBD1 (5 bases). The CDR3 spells CASSPPRQIGAFF. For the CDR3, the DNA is TGTGCCAGCTCACCACCGAGACAGATTGGCGCTTTCTTT.